The 21 T cell receptor beta chains reported below all come from one sample, sequenced in a study of T-cell memory formation after mild COVID-19. TCRdb redid the calling of the 5' RACE reads with MiXCR, one entry per CDR3 protein. The table records approximately 180,000 distinct CDR3 sequences, around 16% of them present only once. Sequenced sample: PBMCs or a T cell subset sorted from them (not recorded which). These receptors came from an adult woman who had mild COVID-19 (a few samples of this study predate the infection). Cell type and time point are not known.

This clonotype showed up just a few times. The chain has TRBV12-3 or TRBV12-4 and TRBJ1-5; D not certain. The V end was cut by 6 bases, the J end by 0 bases, with 12 bases between. This CDR3 spans 15 amino acids. CDR3 DNA: TGTGCCAGCAGCCCCGACCCTGCTAGCAATCAGCCCCAGCATTTT. Its protein product is CASSPDPASNQPQHF.

This clonotype occurred many times. The rearrangement uses TRBV5-1 and TRBJ2-3, with D unclear. The CDR3 loop spans 14 amino acids. The germline gives CDR1 SGHRS, CDR2 YFSETQ. V lost 2 bases and J 0 bases, leaving 7 bases between the germline ends. CDR3 region: CASSLFGSTDTQYF. CDR3 DNA sequence: TGCGCCAGCAGCTTATTTGGGAGCACAGATACGCAGTATTTT.

This clonotype was seen a handful of times. In DNA form, the CDR3 reads TGCAGCGTTGGACGGTTCAATTGGAATGAGCAGTTCTTC. Translating it yields CSVGRFNWNEQFF. This chain connects TRBV29-1 to TRBJ2-1; D ambiguous. Germline V gene lookup returns CDR1 SQVTM and CDR2 ANQGSEA. This CDR3 spans 13 amino acids. The V gene lost 4 bases and the J gene lost 7 bases, with 14 bases spanning the gap.

This chain uses TRBV6-1 with TRBJ1-1; D is unresolved. CDR1 and CDR2 (germline): MNHNS, SASEGT. Trimming took off 5 bases at V and 0 bases at J, with 13 bases between the two ends. The CDR3 length is 15 residues. CDR3 in amino acids: CASSIRHSMNTEAFF. Written as DNA, the CDR3 is TGTGCCAGCAGTATCCGACACTCGATGAACACTGAAGCTTTCTTT.

In this sample, this clonotype turned up a few times. The chain employs TRBV9 and TRBJ2-1; D is tentatively TRBD1 or TRBD2 (5 bases each). V lost 4 bases and J 2 bases, leaving 28 bases between the germline ends. Germline assignment: CDR1 SGDLS and CDR2 YYNGEE. CDR3 length: 20 amino acids. CDR3 DNA sequence: TGTGCCAGCAGCTTTAGCAGCCAACCGTCCCGACAGACTACCTACAATGAGCAGTTCTTC. Its protein is CASSFSSQPSRQTTYNEQFF.

This clonotype has only a few counts. The V call is TRBV10-3, the J call TRBJ1-2; no clear D gene. Looked up from germline, CDR1 is ENHRY and CDR2 is SYGVKD. The V end lost 8 bases, the J end lost 2 bases, and 12 bases lay between the germline ends. The CDR3 covers 13 residues. The CDR3 reads CAIQDYANYGYTF. CDR3 coding DNA: TGTGCCATCCAGGATTACGCCAACTATGGCTACACCTTC.

This clonotype was counted many times. The V and J genes are TRBV19 and TRBJ2-1, with TRBD2 as a possible D gene (5 bases). Trimming pared 4 bases from V and 5 bases from J, leaving 12 bases between. Germline V gives CDR1 LNHDA, CDR2 SQIVND (reference sequence). This CDR3 comprises 14 residues. This chain's CDR3 is CASSRVWRDNEQFF. The DNA of the CDR3 is TGTGCCAGTAGTAGGGTGTGGCGGGACAATGAGCAGTTCTTC.

This clonotype appeared a few times. J is TRBJ2-7 and V is TRBV6-5; the match to TRBD2 covers 9 bases. With 5 bases clipped from V and 0 bases from J, the junction kept 8 bases outside the gene matches. CDR3 length: 16 amino acids. CDR1 and CDR2 from the germline V gene are MNHEY and SVGAGI. This chain's CDR3 is CASSRTYSGSSYEQYF. The CDR3 coding sequence is TGTGCCAGCAGTCGCACCTATAGCGGGAGCTCCTACGAGCAGTACTTC.

This clonotype was seen a few times. The chain links TRBV20-1 to TRBJ1-1; no clear D. Germline-derived CDR1 and CDR2 are DFQATT and SNEGSKA (reference sequence). CDR3 length: 11 residues. V lost 7 bases to trimming and J lost 4 bases, with 10 bases between them. The CDR3 loop reads CSGSVSTEAFF. The CDR3 DNA is TGCAGTGGGTCCGTTAGCACTGAAGCTTTCTTT.

This CDR3 reads CASSLIKSLVDTEAFF. DNA of the CDR3: TGTGCCAGCAGCTTAATCAAGTCCTTGGTGGATACTGAAGCTTTCTTT. The chain uses TRBV7-8 and TRBJ1-1; no clear D. CDR3 size: 16 residues. Germline CDR1 reads SGHVS; CDR2 reads FQNEAQ. V gave up 2 bases and J gave up 5 bases, with 18 bases separating them. Full variable domain (rest looked up from reference TRBV7-8 and TRBJ1-1): GAGVSQSPRYKVAKRGQDVALRCDPISGHVSLFWYQQALGQGPEFLTYFQNEAQLDKSGLPSDRFFAERPEGSVSTLKIQRTQQEDSAVYLCASSLIKSLVDTEAFFGQGTRLTVV.

The chain recombines TRBV3-1 with TRBJ1-2, with D possibly matching TRBD1 (6 bases). V lost 1 base and J 8 bases, leaving 14 bases between the germline ends. This CDR3 is built from 14 residues. Germline lookup yields CDR1 LGHDT and CDR2 YNNKEL (reference sequence). The CDR3 protein is CASSQVPGARGYTF. The CDR3 bases are TGTGCCAGCAGCCAAGTCCCGGGGGCTCGAGGCTACACCTTC.

V usage is TRBV15 and J usage is TRBJ2-7; weak D call: TRBD1 (5 bases). The V gene's germline CDR1 is LNHNV and CDR2 YYDKDF (reference sequence). The germline V and J ends were trimmed by 0 bases and 1 base, with 10 bases remaining between them. The CDR3 length is 15 residues. The CDR3 DNA reads TGTGCCACCAGCAGAGACCAGGGATGGTCCTACGAGCAGTACTTC. Translated: CATSRDQGWSYEQYF.

This chain connects TRBV2 to TRBJ2-3, with 11 bases lining up with TRBD2. Germline V gives CDR1 SNHLY, CDR2 FYNNEI. Trimming took 5 bases from V and 5 from J; bases not matched to a gene: 6. The CDR3 extends over 15 amino acids. For the CDR3, the DNA is TGTGCCAGCAGTCTTGGGACTAGCGGAATAGATACGCAGTATTTT. Translating gives CASSLGTSGIDTQYF.

This clonotype was counted only a few times. The rearrangement uses TRBV7-2 and TRBJ2-1; TRBD2 matches at 12 bases. The CDR3 runs to 13 residues. The J segment lost 8 bases and the V segment lost 9 bases, leaving 5 bases of the junction unmatched. Germline loops: CDR1 SGHTA, CDR2 FQGNSA. The CDR3 sequence is CASPSGGADEQFF. In DNA form, the CDR3 reads TGTGCCAGTCCTAGCGGGGGGGCGGATGAGCAGTTCTTC. The full variable domain, rest sourced from reference TRBV7-2 and TRBJ2-1, is GAGVSQSPSNKVTEKGKDVELRCDPISGHTALYWYRQSLGQGLEFLIYFQGNSAPDKSGLPSDRFSAERTGGSVSTLTIQRTQQEDSAVYLCASPSGGADEQFFGPGTRLTVL.

Only a few counts were recorded for this clonotype. The gene calls are TRBV6-5 and TRBJ1-1; D is ambiguous. CDR3 size: 13 residues. Trimming cost V 4 bases and J 1 base, with 7 bases left between them. The germline gives CDR1 MNHEY, CDR2 SVGAGI. DNA of the CDR3: TGTGCCAGCAGTTCTTACAAGAACACTGAAGCTTTCTTT. Its translation is CASSSYKNTEAFF.

V gene TRBV24-1 combines with J gene TRBJ2-2; perhaps D is TRBD1 or TRBD2 (5 bases each). The V gene's germline CDR1 is KGHDR and CDR2 SFDVKD. This CDR3 spans 16 amino acids. Deletions cut 3 bases from V and 8 bases from J, with 18 bases between. The CDR3 is CATSDVGPGGVGELFF. The CDR3 nucleotides read TGTGCCACCAGTGATGTGGGACCCGGAGGAGTGGGGGAGCTGTTTTTT.

This clonotype was recorded a few times. The chain joins TRBV7-9 to TRBJ1-1, with D unclear. The CDR3 runs 13 residues. CDR1 is SEHNR and CDR2 is FQNEAQ in the germline V gene (reference sequence). Trimming pared 0 bases from V and 3 bases from J, leaving 5 bases between. The CDR3 DNA is TGTGCCAGCAGCTTAGCCTGGTACACTGAAGCTTTCTTT. Translated: CASSLAWYTEAFF.

V gene TRBV3-1 combines with J gene TRBJ1-1; possible D gene TRBD1, 5 bases. V was cut by 1 base and J by 11 bases, with 11 bases left in between. The length of the CDR3 is 12 residues. The germline CDR1 and CDR2 sequences are LGHDT and YNNKEL (reference sequence). Here the CDR3 reads CASSQGFREAFF. The CDR3 DNA is TGTGCCAGCAGCCAAGGTTTCAGGGAGGCTTTCTTT.

This clonotype appeared once. The rearrangement joins TRBV6-2 or TRBV6-3 to TRBJ1-1; maybe TRBD1 (5 bases). The CDR3 totals 15 residues. Germline assignment: CDR1 MNHEY and CDR2 SVGEGT. V shed 6 bases and J shed 0 bases, with 14 bases lying between them. This CDR3 reads CASRPALTVNTEAFF. The CDR3 DNA reads TGTGCCAGCAGACCAGCCCTGACAGTGAACACTGAAGCTTTCTTT.

This clonotype was counted only a few times. The rearrangement uses TRBV2 and TRBJ2-1; TRBD2 agrees at 11 bases. The ends lost 4 bases at V and 11 bases at J; junction bases unmatched: 7. Germline CDR1 SNHLY, CDR2 FYNNEI. The CDR3 is made up of 14 amino acids. The CDR3 loop is CASSGRTSGGKQFF. The CDR3 DNA reads as TGTGCCAGCAGTGGACGAACTAGCGGGGGAAAGCAGTTCTTC.

The chain combines TRBV11-1 with TRBJ2-1, with D perhaps matching TRBD2 (5 bases). The germline V gene has CDR1 SGHAT and CDR2 FQDESV (reference sequence). V lost 0 bases and J 6 bases, leaving 15 bases between the germline ends. This CDR3 is built from 16 residues. CDR3 sequence reads: CASSLARGLTANEQFF. In DNA, the CDR3 is TGTGCCAGCAGCTTAGCGCGAGGGCTTACGGCCAATGAGCAGTTCTTC. Full variable domain (remainder filled in from reference TRBV11-1 and TRBJ2-1): EAEVAQSPRYKITEKSQAVAFWCDPISGHATLYWYRQILGQGPELLVQFQDESVVDDSQLPKDRFSAERLKGVDSTLKIQPAELGDSAMYLCASSLARGLTANEQFFGPGTRLTVL.